This T cell receptor beta chain was recovered during a study of T cell responses to AZD1222 COVID-19 vaccine. Method: immunoSEQ multiplex PCR; TCRdb's copy keeps in-frame clones and lacks some. The repertoire has approximately 160,000 clones, roughly 90% of them found once; the top ten carry 2.6%. Unmatched junction bases numbered 9, after V lost 5 bases and J lost 4 bases. Per the germline V gene, CDR1 is SGHAT and CDR2 is FQNNGV. The CDR3 spans 15 residues. The specimen was peripheral blood, collected on day 0 of AZD1222 vaccination. The TCR sequence derives from an adult in good health. V usage is TRBV11-2 and J usage is TRBJ1-1; TRBD1 matches at 8 bases. The CDR3 loop is CASSVTRQGSTEAFF. The CDR3 DNA reads TGTGCCAGCAGCGTTACTCGACAGGGGAGCACTGAAGCTTTCTTT.